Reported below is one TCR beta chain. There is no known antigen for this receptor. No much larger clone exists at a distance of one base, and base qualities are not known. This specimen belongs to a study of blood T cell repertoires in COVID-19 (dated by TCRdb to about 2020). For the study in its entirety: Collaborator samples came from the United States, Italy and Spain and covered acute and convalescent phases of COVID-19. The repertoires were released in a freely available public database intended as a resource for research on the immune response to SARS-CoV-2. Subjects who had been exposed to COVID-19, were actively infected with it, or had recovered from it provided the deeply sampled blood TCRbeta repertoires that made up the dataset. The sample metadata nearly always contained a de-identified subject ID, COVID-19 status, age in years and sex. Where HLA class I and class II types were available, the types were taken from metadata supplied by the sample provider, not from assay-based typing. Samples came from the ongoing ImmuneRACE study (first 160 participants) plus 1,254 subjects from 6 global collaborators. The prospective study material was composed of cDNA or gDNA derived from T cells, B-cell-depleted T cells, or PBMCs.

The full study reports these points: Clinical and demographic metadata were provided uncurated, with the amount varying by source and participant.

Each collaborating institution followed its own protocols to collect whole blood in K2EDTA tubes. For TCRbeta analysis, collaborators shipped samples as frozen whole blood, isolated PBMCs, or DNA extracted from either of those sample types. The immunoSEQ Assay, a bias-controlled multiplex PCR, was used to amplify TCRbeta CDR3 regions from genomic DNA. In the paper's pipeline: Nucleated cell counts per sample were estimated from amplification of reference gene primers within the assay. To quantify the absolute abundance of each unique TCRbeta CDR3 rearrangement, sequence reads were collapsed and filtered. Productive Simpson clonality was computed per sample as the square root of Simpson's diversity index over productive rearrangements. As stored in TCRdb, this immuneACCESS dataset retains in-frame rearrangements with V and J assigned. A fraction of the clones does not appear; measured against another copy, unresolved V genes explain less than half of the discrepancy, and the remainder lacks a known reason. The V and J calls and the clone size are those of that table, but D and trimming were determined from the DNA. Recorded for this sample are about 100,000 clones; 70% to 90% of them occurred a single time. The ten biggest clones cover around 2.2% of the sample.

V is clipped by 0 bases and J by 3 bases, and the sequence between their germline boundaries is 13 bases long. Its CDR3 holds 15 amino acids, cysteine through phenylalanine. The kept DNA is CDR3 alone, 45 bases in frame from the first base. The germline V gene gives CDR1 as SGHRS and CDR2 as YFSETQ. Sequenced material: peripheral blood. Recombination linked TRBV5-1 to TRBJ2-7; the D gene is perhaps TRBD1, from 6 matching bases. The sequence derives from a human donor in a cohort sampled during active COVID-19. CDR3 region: CASSLEGTYNYEQYF. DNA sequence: TGCGCCAGCAGCTTGGAAGGGACATATAACTACGAGCAGTACTTC.